These 7 T cell receptor beta chains were all obtained from the same sample, sequenced in a study of blood T cell repertoires in COVID-19. TCRdb's copy holds only in-frame clones and misses some; the assay was immunoSEQ multiplex PCR. The data show 80,000 to 90,000 clones, with more than 75% seen just once and about 15% held by the top ten. The sample consisted of peripheral blood. The receptor set was obtained from a woman in her 70s with acute or convalescent COVID-19.

The J gene is TRBJ1-2, the V gene TRBV29-1, with a tentative D call TRBD1 (5 bases). V was cut by 5 bases and J by 0 bases, with 13 bases left in between. Germline CDR1 reads SQVTM; CDR2 reads ANQGSEA. This CDR3 contains 14 residues. The CDR3 protein is CSVSLGVPNYGYTF. Here the CDR3 DNA reads TGCAGCGTTTCCTTAGGGGTTCCTAACTATGGCTACACCTTC. Drawing the rest from reference TRBV29-1 and TRBJ1-2, the complete variable domain is SAVISQKPSRDICQRGTSLTIQCQVDSQVTMMFWYRQQPGQSLTLIATANQGSEATYESGFVIDKFPISRPNLTFSTLTVSNMSPEDSSIYLCSVSLGVPNYGYTFGSGTRLTVV.

About this clone: Mismatch with germline at one junction end may stem from a read error. The genes are TRBV6-1 and TRBJ2-6; 7 positions match TRBD1. This CDR3 has 15 amino acids. The germline CDR1 and CDR2 sequences are MNHNS and SASEGT. CDR3: CASNEQGSGANVLTF. The CDR3, as DNA: TGTGCCAGCAATGAACAGGGGTCCGGGGCCAACGTCCTGACTTTC.

V gene TRBV7-9 combines with J gene TRBJ1-2, with D perhaps TRBD1 (5 bases). Germline CDR1 is SEHNR and CDR2 is FQNEAQ (reference sequence). Trimming shortened V by 5 bases and J by 6 bases, and 19 bases separated the two germline ends. The CDR3 runs to 15 residues. The CDR3 sequence: CASSTRTSGVDGYTF. CDR3 sequence (DNA): TGTGCCAGCAGCACGCGGACATCCGGAGTGGATGGCTACACCTTC. Full variable domain (outside the CDR3, taken from reference TRBV7-9 and TRBJ1-2): DTGVSQNPRHKITKRGQNVTFRCDPISEHNRLYWYRQTLGQGPEFLTYFQNEAQLEKSRLLSDRFSAERPKGSFSTLEIQRTEQGDSAMYLCASSTRTSGVDGYTFGSGTRLTVV.

The V call is TRBV15, the J call TRBJ1-1; 7 bases align to TRBD1. J was trimmed by 4 bases and V by 5 bases; bases with no gene match: 7. This CDR3 region has 14 residues. From germline, CDR1 is LNHNV and CDR2 YYDKDF (reference sequence). Written as DNA, the CDR3 is TGTGCCACCAGCGAGACAGGGTTCACCACTGAAGCTTTCTTT. This encodes CATSETGFTTEAFF.

The CDR3 DNA sequence: TGTGCCAGCAGTTACGTTGGGCGAGAAGCTTTCTTT. Translated, it gives CASSYVGREAFF. This chain joins TRBV6-2 or TRBV6-3 and TRBJ1-1; D ambiguous. In germline, CDR1 is MNHEY, CDR2 SVGEGT. V dropped 2 bases and J dropped 8 bases, with 9 bases sitting between them. CDR3 length: 12 residues.

V gene TRBV19 combines with J gene TRBJ2-1, with D unclear. This CDR3 spans 13 amino acids. V lost 8 bases and J lost 0, with 8 bases in between. In germline, CDR1 is LNHDA, CDR2 SQIVND (reference sequence). CDR3 sequence reads: CASSVISYNEQFF. The CDR3 coding sequence is TGTGCCAGTTCGGTGATCTCCTACAATGAGCAGTTCTTC. Variable domain in full (rest from reference TRBV19 and TRBJ2-1): DGGITQSPKYLFRKEGQNVTLSCEQNLNHDAMYWYRQDPGQGLRLIYYSQIVNDFQKGDIAEGYSVSREKKESFPLTVTSAQKNPTAFYLCASSVISYNEQFFGPGTRLTVL.

The chain recombines TRBV2 with TRBJ2-7, with TRBD2 matching 10 bases. CDR1 is SNHLY and CDR2 is FYNNEI in the germline V gene. Unmatched junction bases numbered 8, after V lost 4 bases and J lost 5 bases. The CDR3 runs to 15 residues. CDR3 in DNA: TGTGCCAGCAGTGGACTAGCGGGCCGCTACCACGAGCAGTACGTC. Encoded protein: CASSGLAGRYHEQYV.